The T cell receptor (beta chain) under discussion was sequenced for a study of monozygotic twins with inflammatory bowel disease. Study conclusions and caveats: People with IBD had fewer clonotypes in common with others than healthy twins did, especially with disease activity.

TCRdb re-called the 5' RACE reads; one entry per CDR3 protein, DNA not given. In total, the table holds 330,000 or so distinct CDR3 sequences. Notes on this clonotype: What it binds is unknown.

There are 15 residues in the CDR3. In germline, CDR1 is MGHRA, CDR2 YSYEKL. Material for sequencing was blood. This chain uses TRBV4-1 with TRBJ1-1. This receptor was obtained from a human donor with ulcerative colitis or Crohn's disease, or a healthy co-twin of an affected twin (not recorded which). The CDR3 reads CASSQGWVTGGEAFF.